Listed below are T cell receptor beta chains from one sample, sequenced in a study of control samples from healthy donors and cancer patients. Profiled with immunoSEQ multiplex PCR; TCRdb holds only in-frame clones, not every one. This sample has 150,000 to 200,000 clones, with 70% to 90% found just once. The sample comprised blood. The receptors derive from a woman aged 30 to 39 in good health. The CDR3 runs from the conserved cysteine through the conserved F or W. D genes are given only for firm matches. Clone size is stated in some rows and not others, as once, few, many or a class when expanded.

clone_size j_call v_call d_call cdr3_nt cdr3_aa
- TRBJ2-2 TRBV30 TRBD2 TGTGCCTGCACCCGGCGGAGAGGACTAGCGGGGGGGCGGGACACCGGGGAGCTGTTTTTT CACTRRRGLAGGRDTGELFF
- TRBJ2-2 TRBV5-6 TRBD2 TGTGCCAGCAGCTTGGCCGGGGGGGCCCCTACCGGGGAGCTGTTTTTT CASSLAGGAPTGELFF
- TRBJ2-2 TRBV24-1 - TGTGCCACCAGTGCCCTCACCACCGGGGAGCTGTTTTTT CATSALTTGELFF
- TRBJ1-3 TRBV9 - TGTGCCAGCAGCGTAGCCGGGACTAGTGGAAACACCATATATTTT CASSVAGTSGNTIYF
- TRBJ1-4 TRBV12-3/TRBV12-4 TRBD1 TGTGCCAGCAGACGGACAGGGGGTGAAAAACTGTTTTTT CASRRTGGEKLFF
- TRBJ2-5 TRBV27 - TGTGCCAGCAGTTTAGGGGGATGGAGGGGCGAGACCCAGTACTTC CASSLGGWRGETQYF
many TRBJ1-2 TRBV4-1 - TGCGCCAGCAGCCAAGGCGGGACCGTAGCTAACTATGGCTACACCTTC CASSQGGTVANYGYTF
- TRBJ1-1 TRBV4-1 - TGCGCCAGCAGCCCATGGTCGACGGTGAACACTGAAGCTTTCTTT CASSPWSTVNTEAFF
- TRBJ1-1 TRBV2 TRBD1 TGTGCCAGCACCGCTCCAGGGGGCGGTGAAGCTTTCTTT CASTAPGGGEAFF
once TRBJ1-1 TRBV5-1 - TGCGCCAGCAGCGGGGGTACAGGGAACCTCGAACGTGATGTGGCTTTCTTT CASSGGTGNLERDVAFF
- TRBJ2-7 TRBV11-3 - TGTGCCAGTAGCTTATCCGGCCCAGGGGAGCAGTACTTC CASSLSGPGEQYF
- TRBJ1-4 TRBV6-5 - TGTGCCAGCAGCTCGCTTGGGGCAGGGCGTGAAAAACTGTTTTTT CASSSLGAGREKLFF
- TRBJ2-1 TRBV7-9 - TGTGCCAGCAGCTTAGGTGTCGGGGAAATCAATGAGCAGTTCTTC CASSLGVGEINEQFF
- TRBJ2-7 TRBV5-6 - TGTGCCAGCAGCCATGGAAGGGGGGGGCACTCCTACGAGCAGTACTTC CASSHGRGGHSYEQYF
- TRBJ2-7 TRBV7-8 - TGTGCCAGCAGCTTATCGCGGACCCATACTTACGAGCAGTACTTC CASSLSRTHTYEQYF
- TRBJ2-3 TRBV6-1 - TGTGCCAGCAGTGAAGGTAACGGATACAGAGATACGCAGTATTTT CASSEGNGYRDTQYF
- TRBJ2-7 TRBV28 - TGTGCCAGCAGTTTGGGTGGACCCTACGAGCAGTACTTC CASSLGGPYEQYF
once TRBJ2-2 TRBV13 - TGTGCCAGCAGCCTGGGGGTCCCGTACACCGGGGAGCTGTTTTTT CASSLGVPYTGELFF
- TRBJ2-7 TRBV6-6 TRBD1 TGTGCCAGCAGTTACTCGATGAGGGGGCCCGAGCAGTACTTC CASSYSMRGPEQYF
- TRBJ2-6 TRBV5-1 TRBD2 TGCGCCGGCAGCTTGGACCCTCTAGCGGGGTCCTCTGGGGCCAACGTCCTGACTTTC CAGSLDPLAGSSGANVLTF
- TRBJ2-1 TRBV5-1 - TGCGCCAGCAGCTTACAACAGGGAGACAATGAGCAGTTCTTC CASSLQQGDNEQFF
- TRBJ1-1 TRBV27 - TGTGCCAGCAGTCACAAAAACTCAGGGACTGAAGCTTTCTTT CASSHKNSGTEAFF
- TRBJ2-2 TRBV19 - TGTGCCAGTAGTATGATTGTCGGCAGGAGCACCGGGGAGCTGTTTTTT CASSMIVGRSTGELFF
- TRBJ2-2 TRBV24-1 - TGTGCCACCCTGGGGGCCACCGGGGAGCTGTTTTTT CATLGATGELFF
- TRBJ2-7 TRBV7-2 TRBD2 TGTGCCAGCACCCGACTAGCGGGGGCCACCTACGAGCAGTACTTC CASTRLAGATYEQYF
- TRBJ2-5 TRBV6-2/TRBV6-3 - TGTGCCAGCAGTTACTCGGCCATATTACAAGAGACCCAGTACTTC CASSYSAILQETQYF
- TRBJ2-1 TRBV3-1/TRBV3-2 - TGTGCCAGCAGCCAATATGTTGGGGGAATTGAGCAGTTCTTC CASSQYVGGIEQFF
- TRBJ2-4 TRBV2 TRBD2 TGTGCCAGCGTTAGCGGGAGTGGGGGGAAAAACATTCAGTACTTC CASVSGSGGKNIQYF
- TRBJ1-3 TRBV9 - TGTGCCAGCAGCGCTGGGACGCTGGGACGGCTCCATAACTCTGGAAACGCCATATATTTT CASSAGTLGRLHNSGNAIYF
- TRBJ2-3 TRBV7-2 - TGTGCCAGCAGCTTAGTTGTCGGGGTCACAGATACGCAGTATTTT CASSLVVGVTDTQYF
- TRBJ1-4 TRBV6-5 - TGTGCCAGCAGTTCCGGACCGGGTATTGGTGAAAAACTGTTTTTT CASSSGPGIGEKLFF
- TRBJ1-2 TRBV28 TRBD1 TGTGCCAGCACCCGTAACAGGGGGGGTGGCTACACCTTC CASTRNRGGGYTF
- TRBJ2-1 TRBV5-1 TRBD1 TGCGCCAGCAGCTTGGGGACAGGGGGTAGCCTTAGCTCCTACAATGAGCAGTTCTTC CASSLGTGGSLSSYNEQFF
- TRBJ1-6 TRBV28 - TGTGCCAGCAGCTTTGACAGGAGCTATAATTCACCCCTCCACTTT CASSFDRSYNSPLHF
- TRBJ1-1 TRBV10-3 - TGTGCCATCAGCTTAACAGGGTCCACTGAAGCTTTCTTT CAISLTGSTEAFF
- TRBJ1-4 TRBV6-4 - TGTGCCAGCAGTGACTCCAGCGAAGGGAATGAAAAACTGTTTTTT CASSDSSEGNEKLFF
- TRBJ2-6 TRBV6-5 - TGTGCCAGCAGCCCGACGGTATTTGGGGCCAACGTCCTGACTTTC CASSPTVFGANVLTF
- TRBJ2-3 TRBV7-9 - TGTGCCAGCAAGGGGGATACGCAGTATTTT CASKGDTQYF
- TRBJ1-1 TRBV4-1 TRBD1 TGCGCCAGCAGCCATCCAGGGGGCGCGGGCACTGAAGCTTTCTTT CASSHPGGAGTEAFF
- TRBJ2-2 TRBV24-1 - TGTGCCACGGAAGGGCGGGGGAACACCGGGGAGCTGTTTTTT CATEGRGNTGELFF
- TRBJ1-1 TRBV5-6 - TGTGCCAGCAGCTTGGTGTCACAGGGCGGCACTGAAGCTTTCTTT CASSLVSQGGTEAFF
- TRBJ1-1 TRBV5-1 TRBD1 TGCGCCAGCAGCAGAGGGACAGACACTGAAGCTTTCTTT CASSRGTDTEAFF
- TRBJ2-1 TRBV7-6 - TGTGCCAGCAGCTTAGATTCCCCAGCCGGGTTATCCTACAATGAGCAGTTCTTC CASSLDSPAGLSYNEQFF
- TRBJ2-7 TRBV28 - TGTGCCAGCAGTACCACAGGGTACGAGCAGTACTTC CASSTTGYEQYF
- TRBJ2-2 TRBV25-1 - TGTGCCAGCCGTCCCGGACTATACACCGGGGAGCTGTTTTTT CASRPGLYTGELFF
- TRBJ1-3 TRBV29-1 - TGCAGCGTTGATTTGGCTCCCTTAAACACCATATATTTT CSVDLAPLNTIYF
- TRBJ2-1 TRBV7-9 TRBD1 TGTGCCAGCAGCTTGGGAACCTTCGGACAGGGGGCAAGGTACAATGAGCAGTTCTTC CASSLGTFGQGARYNEQFF
- TRBJ1-5 TRBV7-6 - TGTGCCAGCAGCTTAGGGGCGGGGGTCGATCAGCCCCAGCATTTT CASSLGAGVDQPQHF
- TRBJ1-2 TRBV27 - TGTGCCAGCAGTTTCGGGGGAAGGGGAGGGGGCTACACCTTC CASSFGGRGGGYTF
- TRBJ1-3 TRBV28 - TGTGCCAGCAGTGCCATGACAGGTTCGAGAAACACCATATATTTT CASSAMTGSRNTIYF
- TRBJ2-1 TRBV5-1 - TGCGCCAGCAGCTTGGACGAATTTTACAATGAGCAGTTCTTC CASSLDEFYNEQFF
- TRBJ2-2 TRBV2 TRBD2 TGTGCCAGCAGTTTAGCGGGACCCCTCACCGGGGAGCTGTTTTTT CASSLAGPLTGELFF
- TRBJ1-1 TRBV21-1 - TGTGCCAGCAGCCGGGGGATTGGCACTGAAGCTTTCTTT CASSRGIGTEAFF
- TRBJ2-6 TRBV4-1 - TGCGCCAGCAGCCAAGATGGCAGGGCTGGGGCCAACGTCCTGACTTTC CASSQDGRAGANVLTF
- TRBJ2-2 TRBV3-1/TRBV3-2 TRBD2 TGTGCCAGCAGCCAAGATCGTCGGCTAGCGGTTACCGGGGAGCTGTTTTTT CASSQDRRLAVTGELFF
- TRBJ2-7 TRBV11-2 - TGTGCCAGCAGCTTAGTCACCGAGCAGTACTTC CASSLVTEQYF
- TRBJ1-1 TRBV5-4 TRBD1 TGTGCCAGCAGCTTGACCTTGACAGGGGACATTGGGAACACTGAAGCTTTCTTT CASSLTLTGDIGNTEAFF
- TRBJ1-5 TRBV28 - TGTGCCAGCAGTACATATAGCAATCAGCCCCAGCATTTT CASSTYSNQPQHF
- TRBJ1-1 TRBV28 - TGTGCCAGCAGGATCGGCATAGAAGCTTTCTTT CASRIGIEAFF